A single sample is the source of the 26 T cell receptor beta chains below, sequenced in a study of tumour-infiltrating T cells in Burkitt lymphoma. Some clones are missing from TCRdb's copy, which holds only in-frame ones; the method was immunoSEQ multiplex PCR. In the table there are around 13,000 clones, around 86% of which are singletons. Sequencing was carried out using tumor tissue. All receptors derive from a human donor with diffuse large B-cell lymphoma.

The gene calls are TRBV7-2 and TRBJ1-2, with TRBD1 identical over 9 bases. This CDR3 has 15 amino acids. Per germline, CDR1 SGHTA and CDR2 FQGNSA. The V gene end was trimmed by 5 bases and the J gene end by 1 base; junction bases not matched to a gene: 5. The CDR3 region has the DNA TGTGCCAGCAGCCAACAGGGGGCGGTTAACTATGGCTACACCTTC. Translation gives CASSQQGAVNYGYTF. The complete variable domain, with remaining parts taken from reference TRBV7-2 and TRBJ1-2, reads GAGVSQSPSNKVTEKGKDVELRCDPISGHTALYWYRQSLGQGLEFLIYFQGNSAPDKSGLPSDRFSAERTGGSVSTLTIQRTQQEDSAVYLCASSQQGAVNYGYTFGSGTRLTVV.

The V call is TRBV29-1, the J call TRBJ2-7; D is possibly TRBD2 (6 bases). V lost 5 bases, J lost 0 bases, and 17 bases lay in between. Germline loops: CDR1 SQVTM, CDR2 ANQGSEA. The CDR3 covers 15 residues. The CDR3 nucleotides read TGCAGCGTTACCTGGTGGGGGGATAGCTCCTACGAGCAGTACTTC. It encodes CSVTWWGDSSYEQYF.

V usage is TRBV7-6 and J usage is TRBJ2-5; TRBD2 matches 13 bases. Germline V gene data show CDR1 as SGHVS and CDR2 as FNYEAQ. The CDR3 is 19 amino acids. V dropped 0 bases and J dropped 7; count of bases not matched to a gene: 14. CDR3 protein: CASSLAYPGTSGAGGTQYF. The CDR3 nucleotides read TGTGCCAGCAGCTTAGCGTATCCCGGGACTAGCGGGGCTGGGGGGACCCAGTACTTC. Full variable domain (remainder filled in from reference TRBV7-6 and TRBJ2-5): GAGVSQSPRYKVTKRGQDVALRCDPISGHVSLYWYRQALGQGPEFLTYFNYEAQQDKSGLPNDRFSAERPEGSISTLTIQRTEQRDSAMYRCASSLAYPGTSGAGGTQYFGPGTRLLVL.

The sample holds one count of this clone. CDR3 nucleotides: TGTGCCACCAGCACGTCGTCCCAATTGGGGGATGAGCAGTTCTTC. It encodes CATSTSSQLGDEQFF. The V and J genes are TRBV15 and TRBJ2-1; D is perhaps TRBD1 or TRBD2 (5 bases each). The ends were cut back, 4 bases at V and 8 bases at J, with 18 bases in the middle. The CDR3 runs 15 residues. Germline CDR1 is LNHNV and CDR2 is YYDKDF (reference sequence).

The chain links TRBV6-5 to TRBJ2-3, with D unresolved. CDR1 and CDR2 (germline): MNHEY, SVGAGI. The CDR3 has 13 amino acids. Trimming cost V 7 bases and J 6 bases, with 14 bases left between them. The CDR3 bases are TGTGCCAGCACCTACCACGGAGCGGATACGCAGTATTTT. It encodes CASTYHGADTQYF.

The chain joins TRBV5-1 to TRBJ2-3; the D is unclear. The CDR3 has 11 amino acids. Per germline, CDR1 SGHRS and CDR2 YFSETQ. Deletions cut 4 bases from V and 5 bases from J, with 5 bases between. In nucleotides, the CDR3 is TGCGCCAGCAGCCTCCAAGATACGCAGTATTTT. It encodes CASSLQDTQYF.

This chain links TRBV29-1 with TRBJ1-1; possibly TRBD1 for D (5 bases). The CDR3 is 14 amino acids. V lost 6 bases to trimming and J lost 1 base, with 15 bases between them. Germline loops: CDR1 SQVTM, CDR2 ANQGSEA. CDR3 residues: CSVSSGTSNTEAFF. The CDR3 DNA sequence: TGCAGCGTATCGTCGGGGACGTCGAACACTGAAGCTTTCTTT.

Worth noting for this clone: Other DNA sequences in this specimen translate into the identical CDR3. V usage is TRBV7-2 and J usage is TRBJ2-2; TRBD1 aligns across 8 bases. Looked up from germline, CDR1 is SGHTA and CDR2 is FQGNSA. This CDR3 comprises 16 residues. Unmatched junction bases numbered 10, after V lost 6 bases and J lost 4 bases. Here the CDR3 reads CASRSQGARPTGELFF. The CDR3 coding sequence is TGTGCCAGCAGGTCTCAGGGGGCCCGTCCCACCGGGGAGCTGTTTTTT. The full variable domain, its missing parts supplied by reference TRBV7-2 and TRBJ2-2, is GAGVSQSPSNKVTEKGKDVELRCDPISGHTALYWYRQSLGQGLEFLIYFQGNSAPDKSGLPSDRFSAERTGGSVSTLTIQRTQQEDSAVYLCASRSQGARPTGELFFGEGSRLTVL.

In this sample, this clone turned up once. The gene calls are TRBV5-1 and TRBJ1-1, with D hard to call. The ends were cut back, 2 bases at V and 8 bases at J, with 10 bases in the middle. CDR1 and CDR2 from the germline V gene are SGHRS and YFSETQ. The CDR3 contains 12 residues. CDR3 nucleotide sequence: TGCGCCAGCAGCTTTCTAGAGGGAGAAGCTTTCTTT. Amino acids: CASSFLEGEAFF. The entire variable domain, with the rest obtained from reference TRBV5-1 and TRBJ1-1, is as follows: KAGVTQTPRYLIKTRGQQVTLSCSPISGHRSVSWYQQTPGQGLQFLFEYFSETQRNKGNFPGRFSGRQFSNSRSEMNVSTLELGDSALYLCASSFLEGEAFFGQGTRLTVV.

In this sample, this clone turned up a few times. This rearrangement joins TRBV5-1 to TRBJ1-1; 9 nucleotides agree with TRBD1. This CDR3 has 13 amino acids. The J segment lost 3 bases and the V segment lost 8 bases, leaving 5 bases of the junction unmatched. Germline V lookup: CDR1 SGHRS, CDR2 YFSETQ. The CDR3 here is CASGQGYDTEAFF. CDR3 nucleotide sequence: TGCGCCAGTGGACAGGGGTACGACACTGAAGCTTTCTTT.

Written as DNA, the CDR3 is TGTGCCAGTAGTATCCTAGCGGGGGTATCAGATACGCAGTATTTT. As protein: CASSILAGVSDTQYF. This rearrangement joins TRBV19 to TRBJ2-3, with 10 bases lining up with TRBD2. V lost 3 bases and J lost 4; bases outside the gene matches: 4. The CDR3 contains 15 residues. CDR1 is LNHDA, CDR2 SQIVND, per germline (reference sequence).

The genes are TRBV2 and TRBJ1-1; 9 nucleotides agree with TRBD1. The germline V gene has CDR1 SNHLY and CDR2 FYNNEI. The V and J ends lost 7 bases and 4 bases, in that order; junction bases with no gene match: 7. CDR3 length: 14 residues. The CDR3 sequence: CASIYRGQSTEAFF. The CDR3 DNA reads as TGTGCCAGCATATACAGGGGGCAGTCCACTGAAGCTTTCTTT. Looking up the rest from reference TRBV2 and TRBJ1-1 gives the full variable domain: EPEVTQTPSHQVTQMGQEVILRCVPISNHLYFYWYRQILGQKVEFLVSFYNNEISEKSEIFDDQFSVERPDGSNFTLKIRSTKLEDSAMYFCASIYRGQSTEAFFGQGTRLTVV.

The V call is TRBV5-1, the J call TRBJ1-1; tentatively, D is TRBD1 (6 bases). The germline V and J ends were trimmed by 5 bases and 1 base, with 15 bases remaining between them. The CDR3 has 15 amino acids. In germline, CDR1 is SGHRS, CDR2 YFSETQ. CDR3 nucleotides: TGCGCCAGCAGGGGAGTAGGGACACAGAACACTGAAGCTTTCTTT. As protein: CASRGVGTQNTEAFF.

The rearrangement links TRBV11-2 to TRBJ1-1; D is possibly TRBD1 (6 bases). Per the germline V gene, CDR1 is SGHAT and CDR2 is FQNNGV. This CDR3 is 18 amino acids long. V was pared by 6 bases and J by 0 bases, with 23 bases between. The CDR3 coding sequence is TGTGCCAGCAGTGGGTTCAAGGGGGTGAGGGGGTTGAACACTGAAGCTTTCTTT. Protein sequence: CASSGFKGVRGLNTEAFF.

The chain is built from TRBV9 and TRBJ1-2; D is possibly TRBD1 (5 bases). The CDR3 is 13 residues long. Germline CDR1 reads SGDLS; CDR2 reads YYNGEE. With 4 bases removed from V and 8 bases from J, the gap between germline ends came to 15 bases. In nucleotides, the CDR3 is TGTGCCAGCAGCCGGGACTGGAGGTTGGGCTACACCTTC. Its translation: CASSRDWRLGYTF.

The chain couples TRBV14 to TRBJ1-2; D is perhaps TRBD1 (6 bases). Germline CDR1 SGHDN, CDR2 FVKESK. The germline V and J ends were trimmed by 4 bases and 4 bases, with 10 bases remaining between them. The CDR3 length is 13 residues. The CDR3 DNA is TGTGCCAGCAGCCTAACAGGGTTCTATGGCTACACCTTC. This translates into CASSLTGFYGYTF.

The sample holds a few counts of this clone. The chain combines TRBV29-1 with TRBJ2-7, with 7 positions matching TRBD1. The ends lost 3 bases at V and 4 bases at J; junction bases unmatched: 12. The CDR3 sequence is 15 residues long. Germline values: CDR1 SQVTM, CDR2 ANQGSEA. The CDR3 bases are TGCAGCGTTGACGGGACAGCCCCTGGGGGTTACGAGCAGTACTTC. Amino acids: CSVDGTAPGGYEQYF.

The chain uses TRBV15 and TRBJ2-7; 11 positions agree with TRBD1. Germline V gene sequence: CDR1 LNHNV, CDR2 YYDKDF (reference sequence). CDR3 length: 15 amino acids. Trimming took 5 bases from V and 5 from J; bases not matched to a gene: 8. As DNA, the CDR3 is TGTGCCACCAGCCAATGGACAGGGGGCATAAACGAGCAGTACTTC. It codes for CATSQWTGGINEQYF.

This sequence joins TRBV2 and TRBJ2-2; TRBD1 matches at 7 bases. V trimming: 6 bases; J trimming: 4 bases; junction bases outside the gene matches: 2. There are 13 residues in the CDR3. CDR1 is SNHLY and CDR2 is FYNNEI in the germline V gene. The CDR3 spells CASRGQSTGELFF. For the CDR3, the DNA is TGTGCCAGCAGGGGACAGAGCACCGGGGAGCTGTTTTTT.

The chain has TRBV9 and TRBJ1-5, with unresolved D. The CDR3 has 15 residues. Germline-derived CDR1 and CDR2 are SGDLS and YYNGEE. Trimming took 3 bases from V and 4 from J, leaving 14 bases between them. CDR3 residues: CASSADPTGNQPQHF. In DNA form, the CDR3 reads TGTGCCAGCAGCGCAGATCCGACGGGGAATCAGCCCCAGCATTTT.

V is TRBV6-1 and J is TRBJ2-7, with no clear D. This CDR3 has 13 residues. The germline gives CDR1 MNHNS, CDR2 SASEGT. CDR3 residues: CASSESLLPWIVV. CDR3 nucleotide sequence: TGTGCCAGCAGTGAATCTCTGCTACCATGGATAGTCGTC.

CDR3 protein: CASSLGQGVTLVYGYTF. In DNA, the CDR3 is TGTGCCAGCAGCCTTGGACAGGGGGTGACACTAGTCTATGGCTACACCTTC. This sequence joins TRBV5-8 and TRBJ1-2; the match to TRBD1 covers 10 bases. CDR3 length: 17 amino acids. Germline loops: CDR1 SGHTS, CDR2 YDEGEE. J lost 4 bases, V lost 4 bases, and 13 bases had no gene match.

The rearrangement links TRBV19 to TRBJ2-7; 10 positions agree with TRBD1. Per germline, CDR1 LNHDA and CDR2 SQIVND (reference sequence). V shed 4 bases, J shed 3 bases, and the junction held 3 bases outside the gene matches. The CDR3 length is 14 residues. CDR3 residues: CASSTGQGLYEQYF. The CDR3 DNA sequence: TGTGCCAGTAGTACGGGACAGGGGCTCTACGAGCAGTACTTC.

This clone was recorded only once. This chain joins TRBV19 and TRBJ1-5; the match to TRBD1 covers 10 bases. V dropped 5 bases and J dropped 0; count of bases not matched to a gene: 13. The CDR3 totals 19 residues. The V gene's germline CDR1 is LNHDA and CDR2 SQIVND (reference sequence). CDR3 sequence (DNA): TGTGCCAGTAGTTTTCTAATCGGGACAGGGGAGCATAGCAATCAGCCCCAGCATTTT. This translates into CASSFLIGTGEHSNQPQHF.

This clone was recorded only once. This chain uses TRBV4-3 with TRBJ1-5; D is perhaps TRBD1 (5 bases). The germline gives CDR1 LGHNA, CDR2 YSLEER. The germline V and J ends were trimmed by 3 bases and 2 bases, with 14 bases remaining between them. The CDR3 covers 16 residues. The CDR3 bases are TGCGCCAGCAGCCAGGACACAGGCGGGGGCAATCAGCCCCAGCATTTT. The encoded protein is CASSQDTGGGNQPQHF.

The chain recombines TRBV7-3 with TRBJ2-3, with D perhaps TRBD1 or TRBD2 (5 bases each). V lost 0 bases to trimming and J lost 3 bases, with 10 bases between them. This CDR3 is 15 amino acids long. Germline CDR1 SGHTA, CDR2 FQGTGA. In nucleotides, the CDR3 is TGTGCCAGCAGCTTAACCGGGGCCTCGACAGATACGCAGTATTTT. Translating it yields CASSLTGASTDTQYF.